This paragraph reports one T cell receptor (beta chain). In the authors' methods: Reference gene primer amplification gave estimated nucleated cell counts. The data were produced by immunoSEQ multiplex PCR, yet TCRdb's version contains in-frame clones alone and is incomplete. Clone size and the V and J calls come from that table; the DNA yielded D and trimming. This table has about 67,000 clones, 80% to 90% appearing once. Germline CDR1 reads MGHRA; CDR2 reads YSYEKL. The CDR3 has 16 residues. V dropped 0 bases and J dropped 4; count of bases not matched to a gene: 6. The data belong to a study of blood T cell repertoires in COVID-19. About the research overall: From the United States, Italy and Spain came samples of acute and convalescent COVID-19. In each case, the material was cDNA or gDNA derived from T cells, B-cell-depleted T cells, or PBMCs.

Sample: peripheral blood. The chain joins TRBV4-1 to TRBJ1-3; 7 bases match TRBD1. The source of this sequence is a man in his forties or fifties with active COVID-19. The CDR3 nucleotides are TGCGCCAGCAGCCAAGATAGACAGGGTGCGGGAAACACCATATATTTT. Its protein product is CASSQDRQGAGNTIYF.